This passage covers 32 T cell receptor beta chains from one sample sequenced in a study of cytomegalovirus exposure and HLA in healthy donors. The PCR had 60 Vbeta and 13 Jbeta primers. TCRdb keeps only in-frame clones here, not all; method: immunoSEQ multiplex PCR. This sample has around 130,000 clones, with roughly 70% found just once. Sequenced: PBMCs. The receptors were gathered from a man aged 25 to 40 in good health and CMV-seronegative.

The chain employs TRBV6-5 and TRBJ1-5; the D is unclear. Germline CDR1 and CDR2: MNHEY and SVGAGI. Trimming removed 4 bases from V and 0 bases from J, with 7 bases in between. The CDR3 contains 14 residues. The CDR3 region has the DNA TGTGCCAGCAGTTCAGATTATAGCAATCAGCCCCAGCATTTT. Translating gives CASSSDYSNQPQHF.

J is TRBJ2-5 and V is TRBV30, with 16 nucleotides matching TRBD2. CDR1 is GTSNPN, CDR2 SVGIG, per germline (reference sequence). The ends lost 3 bases at V and 2 bases at J; junction bases unmatched: 6. This CDR3 spans 17 amino acids. Here the CDR3 DNA reads TGTGCCTGGAGAACGGGACTAGCGGGGGGGAGGCAAGAGACCCAGTACTTC. Protein sequence: CAWRTGLAGGRQETQYF.

V is TRBV5-6 and J is TRBJ2-7; possible D gene TRBD2, 5 bases. V lost 4 bases, J lost 4 bases, and 12 bases lay in between. Germline lookup yields CDR1 SGHDT and CDR2 YYEEEE. The CDR3 contains 13 residues. CDR3 bases: TGTGCCAGCAGCCACGGGGAACCTTACGAGCAGTACTTC. Translation: CASSHGEPYEQYF.

The chain links TRBV30 to TRBJ1-3; 7 bases agree with TRBD1. The V gene's germline CDR1 is GTSNPN and CDR2 SVGIG (reference sequence). The junction had 9 bases not matched to a gene; V was cut back by 0 bases and J by 16 bases. The CDR3 loop spans 12 amino acids. The chain's CDR3 is CAWSVTRDRVYF. The CDR3 region has the DNA TGTGCCTGGAGTGTAACTCGCGACAGGGTGTATTTT.

The CDR3 nucleotides read TGCGCCAGCAGAGGTGGAACTAGCTTTGGCTACGAGCAGTACTTC. Amino acids: CASRGGTSFGYEQYF. The rearrangement links TRBV5-1 to TRBJ2-7; perhaps TRBD2 as D (6 bases). The V gene lost 5 bases and the J gene lost 3 bases, with 18 bases spanning the gap. Germline V gene lookup returns CDR1 SGHRS and CDR2 YFSETQ. CDR3 length: 15 residues.

The chain combines TRBV6-5 with TRBJ2-7; weak D call: TRBD2 (5 bases). Germline assignment: CDR1 MNHEY and CDR2 SVGAGI. The V gene lost 0 bases and the J gene lost 1 base, with 7 bases spanning the gap. This CDR3 has 14 amino acids. The CDR3 nucleotides read TGTGCCAGCAGTTACTCTTGGGAGTCCTACGAGCAGTACTTC. Translation: CASSYSWESYEQYF.

This clone appeared a few times. This sequence joins TRBV2 and TRBJ1-1, with no clear D. CDR3 length equals 13 residues. Per germline, CDR1 SNHLY and CDR2 FYNNEI. V was cut by 3 bases and J by 7 bases, with 12 bases left in between. The CDR3 coding sequence is TGTGCCAGCAGTGATGTGGCGGAGATTGAAGCTTTCTTT. Its protein is CASSDVAEIEAFF.

J is TRBJ2-1 and V is TRBV27; 8 bases map to TRBD1. Losses at the gene ends were 6 bases for V and 8 bases for J; bases not matched to a gene: 9. The CDR3 length is 14 residues. Germline-derived CDR1 and CDR2 are MNHEY and SMNVEV (reference sequence). This CDR3 is CASRLRPGQDEQFF. The CDR3 nucleotides read TGTGCCAGCAGGTTAAGACCGGGACAGGATGAGCAGTTCTTC.

The rearrangement uses TRBV7-3 and TRBJ2-1; TRBD2 matches 9 bases. The V and J ends lost 2 bases and 0 bases, in that order; junction bases with no gene match: 11. The germline V gene encodes CDR1 SGHTA and CDR2 FQGTGA. CDR3 length equals 19 residues. The CDR3 sequence is CASSLQGGSGGNSYNEQFF. The CDR3 DNA follows: TGTGCCAGCAGCTTACAGGGAGGGAGCGGGGGGAACTCCTACAATGAGCAGTTCTTC. Variable domain in full (rest from reference TRBV7-3 and TRBJ2-1): GAGVSQTPSNKVTEKGKYVELRCDPISGHTALYWYRQSLGQGPEFLIYFQGTGAADDSGLPNDRFFAVRPEGSVSTLKIQRTERGDSAVYLCASSLQGGSGGNSYNEQFFGPGTRLTVL.

V and J are TRBV6-5 and TRBJ2-7; tentative D call: TRBD1 (5 bases). V was cut by 6 bases and J by 7 bases, with 19 bases left in between. From germline, CDR1 is MNHEY and CDR2 SVGAGI. The CDR3 has 14 amino acids. CDR3: CASRPDRLIAEQYF. The CDR3 DNA is TGTGCCAGCAGACCCGACAGACTTATCGCTGAGCAGTACTTC.

The rearrangement links TRBV4-2 to TRBJ2-7; D is unclear. Germline CDR1 and CDR2: LGHNA and YNFKEQ. The CDR3 is 13 residues long. Trimming left V 0 bases short and J 0 bases short, with 3 bases between. The CDR3 loop is CASSQDSSYEQYF. CDR3 coding DNA: TGTGCCAGCAGCCAAGATAGCTCCTACGAGCAGTACTTC.

Concerning this clone: The CDR3 does not close with the conserved phenylalanine or tryptophan, likely indicating a read error. The chain links TRBV2 to TRBJ1-5; 9 nucleotides agree with TRBD1. Germline V gives CDR1 SNHLY, CDR2 FYNNEI. This CDR3 spans 14 amino acids. The CDR3 DNA reads TGTGCCAGCAGCGCCACAGGGGGCAAGCAGCCCCAGCATGTT. Its translation is CASSATGGKQPQHV.

This clone was counted a few times. This CDR3 fails to terminate in the conserved phenylalanine or tryptophan, so it likely reflects a read error. The rearrangement links TRBV15 to TRBJ1-2, with D unresolved. The V and J ends lost 5 bases and 1 base respectively, with 8 bases between them. This CDR3 has 13 amino acids. Germline values: CDR1 LNHNV, CDR2 YYDKDF (reference sequence). CDR3 residues: CATSAGGNYGYTV. The CDR3 DNA is TGTGCCACCAGCGCAGGAGGTAACTATGGCTACACCGTC.

The chain links TRBV5-1 to TRBJ2-1; tentative D call: TRBD1 (5 bases). The length of the CDR3 is 12 residues. V was trimmed by 2 bases and J by 9 bases, leaving 9 bases between them. CDR1 is SGHRS, CDR2 YFSETQ, per germline. The CDR3 DNA sequence: TGCGCCAGCAGCTTTCAGGGTGGTGAGCAGTTCTTC. It translates to CASSFQGGEQFF.

V gene TRBV29-1 combines with J gene TRBJ2-1, with D uncertain. CDR1 is SQVTM and CDR2 is ANQGSEA in the germline V gene. The V gene lost 2 bases and the J gene lost 4 bases, with 15 bases spanning the gap. The CDR3 runs 15 residues. The CDR3 coding sequence is TGCAGCGTTGAATCCAACCTAGTGTGGTACAATGAGCAGTTCTTC. This sequence encodes CSVESNLVWYNEQFF.

CDR3 protein: CASSSRGALYAYQETQYF. The CDR3 nucleotides are TGTGCCAGCAGCTCCCGCGGGGCACTGTATGCATACCAAGAGACCCAGTACTTC. The chain is built from TRBV13 and TRBJ2-5, with a possible D match to TRBD2 (6 bases). From germline, CDR1 is PRHDT and CDR2 FYEKMQ (reference sequence). The V end lost 4 bases, the J end lost 0 bases, and 21 bases lay between the germline ends. The CDR3 extends over 18 amino acids.

This clone was picked up a small number of times. The gene calls are TRBV30 and TRBJ2-7; a possible D gene is TRBD1 (6 bases). The CDR3 sequence is 13 residues long. CDR1 is GTSNPN and CDR2 is SVGIG in the germline V gene (reference sequence). V lost 4 bases and J lost 0, with 10 bases in between. The chain's CDR3 is CAWTQGYSYEQYF. Here the CDR3 DNA reads TGTGCCTGGACACAGGGATACTCCTACGAGCAGTACTTC.

The rearrangement links TRBV28 to TRBJ1-5; TRBD1 is a possible D gene (6 bases). The germline V gene has CDR1 MDHEN and CDR2 SYDVKM. Trimming took off 2 bases at V and 1 base at J, with 9 bases between the two ends. The CDR3 is 15 residues long. The CDR3 bases are TGTGCCAGCAGTTTACAGGGGACAAGCAATCAGCCCCAGCATTTT. It specifies CASSLQGTSNQPQHF.

Only a few counts were recorded for this clone. V is TRBV27 and J is TRBJ2-2; TRBD1 matches 9 bases. The V gene's germline CDR1 is MNHEY and CDR2 SMNVEV (reference sequence). This CDR3 comprises 15 residues. The V segment lost 3 bases and the J segment 5 bases; nucleotides outside the gene matches: 4. CDR3 loop: CASSLGTGITGELFF. As DNA, the CDR3 is TGTGCCAGCAGTTTGGGGACAGGGATTACCGGGGAGCTGTTTTTT.

The chain has TRBV29-1 and TRBJ1-1; 8 nucleotides line up with TRBD1. V was pared by 3 bases and J by 6 bases, with 6 bases of the junction left unmatched. This CDR3 is built from 13 residues. Germline V gene sequence: CDR1 SQVTM, CDR2 ANQGSEA. The CDR3 loop is CSVDSQGAAEAFF. The CDR3 DNA reads as TGCAGCGTTGACTCCCAGGGGGCGGCTGAAGCTTTCTTT.

The chain uses TRBV5-1 and TRBJ1-3; 10 bases match TRBD1. Germline CDR1 is SGHRS and CDR2 is YFSETQ. V lost 4 bases, J lost 0 bases, and 10 bases stayed unmatched. The CDR3 runs to 18 residues. As DNA, the CDR3 is TGCGCCAGCAGCCCGGGGGACAGGGGTCACATCTCTGGAAACACCATATATTTT. It translates to CASSPGDRGHISGNTIYF.

This clone came up a few times. J is TRBJ1-4 and V is TRBV5-6; possible D gene TRBD1, 6 bases. The V end lost 5 bases, the J end lost 0 bases, and 14 bases lay between the germline ends. The CDR3 runs 16 residues. Germline CDR1 SGHDT, CDR2 YYEEEE. CDR3 DNA: TGTGCCAGCAGAAGGGGGAGAGATGCAACTAATGAAAAACTGTTTTTT. Protein: CASRRGRDATNEKLFF.

The chain has TRBV5-1 and TRBJ2-1; D uncertain. The CDR3 length is 14 residues. V shed 0 bases and J shed 3 bases, with 7 bases lying between them. CDR1 is SGHRS and CDR2 is YFSETQ in the germline V gene. In DNA form, the CDR3 reads TGCGCCAGCAGCTTGGGACAAGGCTACAATGAGCAGTTCTTC. Its translation is CASSLGQGYNEQFF.

On this clone itself: The junction differs from germline at one of its ends, possibly a read error. The V and J genes are TRBV6-6 and TRBJ2-7; TRBD1 matches at 7 bases. Germline V lookup: CDR1 MNHNY, CDR2 SVGAGI (reference sequence). This CDR3 is built from 13 residues. CDR3 sequence (DNA): TGTGCCAGCAGTCCACGGGACAGCCCTCTCTCGAACTTC. It is translated as CASSPRDSPLSNF.

The chain uses TRBV7-9 and TRBJ1-1; D might be TRBD1 (6 bases). This CDR3 region has 15 residues. Germline V gives CDR1 SEHNR, CDR2 FQNEAQ (reference sequence). V dropped 4 bases and J dropped 4 bases, with 16 bases sitting between them. CDR3 coding DNA: TGTGCCAGCAGCTCTTCTCAGGGGTTGACCACTGAAGCTTTCTTT. Its translation is CASSSSQGLTTEAFF.

This chain joins TRBV28 and TRBJ1-2, with 7 bases identical to TRBD1. The CDR3 spans 15 residues. The J segment lost 7 bases and the V segment lost 1 base, leaving 9 bases of the junction unmatched. Germline V gives CDR1 MDHEN, CDR2 SYDVKM. The CDR3 is CASSLSGGAGFGYTF. DNA of the CDR3: TGTGCCAGCAGTTTATCAGGGGGTGCGGGGTTTGGCTACACCTTC.

The V call is TRBV4-1, the J call TRBJ2-3; TRBD1 aligns across 10 bases. The J segment lost 3 bases and the V segment lost 0 bases, leaving 3 bases of the junction unmatched. Germline loops: CDR1 MGHRA, CDR2 YSYEKL. CDR3 length: 16 residues. The CDR3 nucleotides are TGCGCCAGCAGCCAAGAATGGGACAGGGGAACAGATACGCAGTATTTT. Translation gives CASSQEWDRGTDTQYF.

The chain combines TRBV28 with TRBJ1-4; 7 bases are shared with TRBD1. V was pared by 5 bases and J by 4 bases, with 13 bases of the junction left unmatched. The germline V gene encodes CDR1 MDHEN and CDR2 SYDVKM. CDR3 size: 17 residues. The CDR3 nucleotides are TGTGCCAGCAGTCTCACAACTACCGGGACAGATAATGAAAAACTGTTTTTT. This sequence encodes CASSLTTTGTDNEKLFF.

V usage is TRBV5-6 and J usage is TRBJ2-7; D gene uncertain. Germline-derived CDR1 and CDR2 are SGHDT and YYEEEE. The CDR3 totals 13 residues. Deletions cut 2 bases from V and 2 bases from J, with 8 bases between. CDR3 residues: CASSLSVPYEQYF. Written as DNA, the CDR3 is TGTGCCAGCAGCTTATCTGTCCCCTACGAGCAGTACTTC.

Concerning this clone: This likely comes from a read error, as the CDR3 has no conserved phenylalanine or tryptophan at its end. V and J are TRBV6-6 and TRBJ2-6; maybe TRBD1 (5 bases). The V end was cut by 6 bases, the J end by 4 bases, with 16 bases between. CDR1 MNHNY and CDR2 SVGAGI come from the germline V gene (reference sequence). There are 16 residues in the CDR3. CDR3 protein: CASSRPTALGANVLTV. The CDR3 nucleotides are TGTGCCAGCAGCCGACCGACAGCCTTGGGGGCCAACGTCCTGACTGTC.

The rearrangement links TRBV28 to TRBJ2-3; D unresolved. The germline V gene has CDR1 MDHEN and CDR2 SYDVKM. The V end lost 4 bases, the J end lost 6 bases, and 14 bases lay between the germline ends. The CDR3 is 14 residues long. CDR3 region: CASSSPSRRDTQYF. The CDR3 DNA is TGTGCCAGCAGTTCACCTTCCAGGCGTGATACGCAGTATTTT.

The chain recombines TRBV19 with TRBJ1-2; D unresolved. The V gene lost 5 bases and the J gene lost 1 base, with 11 bases spanning the gap. The CDR3 extends over 14 amino acids. Germline V gives CDR1 LNHDA, CDR2 SQIVND (reference sequence). The CDR3 region is CASSWQDINYGYTF. As DNA, the CDR3 is TGTGCCAGTAGTTGGCAGGATATTAACTATGGCTACACCTTC.